This TCR beta chain was identified in a study of T-cell memory formation after mild COVID-19. The study's findings and limits: Researchers found some responding clones in pre-infection memory, a sign that cross-reactive memory joined. Clones that contracted clustered mainly in CM and EM if CD4+ and in EMRA if CD8+.

This clonotype was recorded a few times. No antigen is known for it. TCRdb redid the calling of the 5' RACE reads with MiXCR, one entry per CDR3 protein. The repertoire consists of approximately 440,000 distinct CDR3 sequences, with around 19% occurring once and the leading ten covering around 8%. Germline loops: CDR1 MNHEY, CDR2 SVGEGT. The CDR3 spans 17 residues. J lost 9 bases, V lost 2 bases, and 11 bases had no gene match. The sequencing sample was made of PBMCs or a T cell subset sorted from them (not recorded which). This sequence was found in an adult woman who had mild COVID-19 (a few samples of this study predate the infection). Cell type and time point are not known. The chain is built from TRBV6-2 or TRBV6-3 and TRBJ2-1, with 12 bases identical to TRBD2. The CDR3 DNA reads as TGTGCCAGCAGTTACCTGATGACTAGCGGGAGTTCTAGTGAGCAGTTCTTC. Amino acids: CASSYLMTSGSSSEQFF.